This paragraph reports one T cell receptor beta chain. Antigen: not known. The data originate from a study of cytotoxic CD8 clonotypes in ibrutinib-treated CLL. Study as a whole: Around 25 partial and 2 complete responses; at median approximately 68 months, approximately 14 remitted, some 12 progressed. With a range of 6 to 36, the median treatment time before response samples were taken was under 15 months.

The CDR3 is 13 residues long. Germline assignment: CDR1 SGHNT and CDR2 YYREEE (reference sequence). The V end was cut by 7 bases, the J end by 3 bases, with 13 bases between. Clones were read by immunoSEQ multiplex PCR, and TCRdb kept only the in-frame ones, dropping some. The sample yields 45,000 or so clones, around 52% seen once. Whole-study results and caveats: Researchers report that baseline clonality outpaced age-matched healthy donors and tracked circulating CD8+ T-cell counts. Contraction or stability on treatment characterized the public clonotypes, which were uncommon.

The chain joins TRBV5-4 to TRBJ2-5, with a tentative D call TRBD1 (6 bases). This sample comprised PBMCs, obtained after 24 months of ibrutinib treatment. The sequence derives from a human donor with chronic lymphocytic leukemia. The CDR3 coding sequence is TGTGCCAGCGGCCGGACAGCCGAAGAGACCCAGTACTTC. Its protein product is CASGRTAEETQYF.